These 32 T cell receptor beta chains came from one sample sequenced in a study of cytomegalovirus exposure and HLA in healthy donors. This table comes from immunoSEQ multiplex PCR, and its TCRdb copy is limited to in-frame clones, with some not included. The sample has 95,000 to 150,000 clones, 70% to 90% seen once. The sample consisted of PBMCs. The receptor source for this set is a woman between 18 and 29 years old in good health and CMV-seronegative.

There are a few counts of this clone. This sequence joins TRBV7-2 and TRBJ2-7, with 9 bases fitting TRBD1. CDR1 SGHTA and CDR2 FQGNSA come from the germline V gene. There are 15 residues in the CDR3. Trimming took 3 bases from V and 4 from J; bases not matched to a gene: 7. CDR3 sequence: CASSLGGTGSYEQYF. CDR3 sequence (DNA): TGTGCCAGCAGCTTGGGGGGGACAGGGAGTTACGAGCAGTACTTC.

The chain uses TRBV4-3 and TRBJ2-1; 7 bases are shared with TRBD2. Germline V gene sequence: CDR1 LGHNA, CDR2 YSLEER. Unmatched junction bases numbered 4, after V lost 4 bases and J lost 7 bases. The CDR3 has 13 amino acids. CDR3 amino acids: CASSPGEGNEQFF. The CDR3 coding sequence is TGCGCCAGCAGCCCCGGGGAGGGGAATGAGCAGTTCTTC.

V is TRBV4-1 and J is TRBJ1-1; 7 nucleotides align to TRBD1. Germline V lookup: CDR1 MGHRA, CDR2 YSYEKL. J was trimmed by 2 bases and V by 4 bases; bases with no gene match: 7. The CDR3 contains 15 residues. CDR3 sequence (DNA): TGCGCCAGCAGCCCAGTTGACAGGGACAACACTGAAGCTTTCTTT. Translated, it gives CASSPVDRDNTEAFF.

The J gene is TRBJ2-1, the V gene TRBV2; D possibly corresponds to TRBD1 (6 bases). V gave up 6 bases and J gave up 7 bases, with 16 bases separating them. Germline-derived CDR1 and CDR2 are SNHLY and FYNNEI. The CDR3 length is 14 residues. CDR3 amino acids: CASSLLQGLNEQFF. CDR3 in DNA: TGTGCCAGCAGCCTCCTTCAGGGGTTGAATGAGCAGTTCTTC.

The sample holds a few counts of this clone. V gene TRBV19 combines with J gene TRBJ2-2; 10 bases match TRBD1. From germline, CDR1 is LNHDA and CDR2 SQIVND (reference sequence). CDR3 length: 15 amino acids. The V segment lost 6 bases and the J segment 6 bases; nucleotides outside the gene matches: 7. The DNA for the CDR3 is TGTGCCAGTAGGGGGGACAGGGGTATTCCCGGGGAGCTGTTTTTT. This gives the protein CASRGDRGIPGELFF.

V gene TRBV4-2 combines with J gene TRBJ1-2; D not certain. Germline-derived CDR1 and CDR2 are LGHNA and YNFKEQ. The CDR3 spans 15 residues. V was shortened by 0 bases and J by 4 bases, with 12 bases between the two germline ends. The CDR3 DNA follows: TGTGCCAGCAGCCAAGATCTCGGGGTTCTCTATGGCTACACCTTC. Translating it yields CASSQDLGVLYGYTF.

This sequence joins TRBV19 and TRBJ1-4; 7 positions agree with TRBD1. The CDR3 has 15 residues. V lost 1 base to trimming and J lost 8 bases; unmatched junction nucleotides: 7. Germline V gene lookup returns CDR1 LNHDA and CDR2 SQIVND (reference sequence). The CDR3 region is CASSIGVGGVEKLFF. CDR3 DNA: TGTGCCAGTAGTATAGGGGTAGGGGGCGTCGAAAAACTGTTTTTT.

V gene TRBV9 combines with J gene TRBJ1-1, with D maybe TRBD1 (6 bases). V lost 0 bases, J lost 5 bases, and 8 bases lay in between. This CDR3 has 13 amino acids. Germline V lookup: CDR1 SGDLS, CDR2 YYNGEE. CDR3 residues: CASSVGGHTEAFF. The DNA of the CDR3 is TGTGCCAGCAGCGTAGGGGGACATACTGAAGCTTTCTTT.

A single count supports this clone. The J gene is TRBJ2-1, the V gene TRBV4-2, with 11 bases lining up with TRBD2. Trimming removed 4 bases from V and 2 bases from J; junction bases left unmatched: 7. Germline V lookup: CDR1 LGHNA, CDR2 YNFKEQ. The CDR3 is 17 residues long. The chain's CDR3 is CASSLGTSGGTYNEQFF. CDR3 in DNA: TGTGCCAGCAGCCTCGGCACTAGCGGGGGAACCTACAATGAGCAGTTCTTC.

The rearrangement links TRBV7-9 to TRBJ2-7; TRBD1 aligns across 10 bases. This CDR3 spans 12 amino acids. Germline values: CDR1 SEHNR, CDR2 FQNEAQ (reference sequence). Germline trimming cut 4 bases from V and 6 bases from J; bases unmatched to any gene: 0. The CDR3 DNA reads TGTGCCAGCAGCTGGACAGGGGGCGAGCAGTACTTC. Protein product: CASSWTGGEQYF.

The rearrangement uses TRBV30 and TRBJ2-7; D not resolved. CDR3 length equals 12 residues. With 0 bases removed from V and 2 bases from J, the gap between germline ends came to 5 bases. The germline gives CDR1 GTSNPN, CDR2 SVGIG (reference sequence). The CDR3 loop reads CAWSVGPYEQYF. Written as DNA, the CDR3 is TGTGCCTGGAGTGTTGGGCCCTACGAGCAGTACTTC.

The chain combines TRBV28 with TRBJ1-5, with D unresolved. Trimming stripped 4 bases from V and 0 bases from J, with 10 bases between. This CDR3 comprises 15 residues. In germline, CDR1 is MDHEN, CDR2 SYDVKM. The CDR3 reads CASSSPDYSNQPQHF. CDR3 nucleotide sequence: TGTGCCAGCAGTTCTCCCGACTATAGCAATCAGCCCCAGCATTTT.

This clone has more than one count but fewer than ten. The CDR3: CASGPIEVGLACSGEQFF. CDR3 bases: TGTGCCAGCGGTCCAATAGAGGTAGGACTAGCCTGCTCTGGTGAGCAGTTCTTC. The gene calls are TRBV28 and TRBJ2-1; 8 positions match TRBD2. J lost 9 bases, V lost 8 bases, and 24 bases had no gene match. The CDR3 is 18 residues long. Per germline, CDR1 MDHEN and CDR2 SYDVKM.

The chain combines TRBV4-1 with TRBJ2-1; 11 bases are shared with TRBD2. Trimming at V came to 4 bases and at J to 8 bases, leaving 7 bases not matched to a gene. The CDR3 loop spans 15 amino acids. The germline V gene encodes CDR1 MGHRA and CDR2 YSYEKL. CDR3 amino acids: CASSPIGLAGYEQFF. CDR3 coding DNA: TGCGCCAGCAGCCCGATTGGACTAGCGGGTTATGAGCAGTTCTTC.

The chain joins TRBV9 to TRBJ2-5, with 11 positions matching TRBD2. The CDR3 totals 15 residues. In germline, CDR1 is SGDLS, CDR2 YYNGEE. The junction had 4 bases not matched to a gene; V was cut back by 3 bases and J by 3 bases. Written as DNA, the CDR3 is TGTGCCAGCAGCGGTGGACTAGCGGGCAAAGAGACCCAGTACTTC. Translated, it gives CASSGGLAGKETQYF.

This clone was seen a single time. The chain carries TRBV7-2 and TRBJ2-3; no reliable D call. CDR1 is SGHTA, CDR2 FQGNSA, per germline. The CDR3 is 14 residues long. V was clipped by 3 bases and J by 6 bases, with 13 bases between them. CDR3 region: CASSFFRVSDTQYF. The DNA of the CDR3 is TGTGCCAGCAGCTTTTTTAGAGTTAGCGATACGCAGTATTTT.

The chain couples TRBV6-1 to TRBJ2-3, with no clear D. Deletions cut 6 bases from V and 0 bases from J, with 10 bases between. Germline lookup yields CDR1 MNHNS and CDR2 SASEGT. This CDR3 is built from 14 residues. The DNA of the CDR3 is TGTGCCAGCAGGCCCGGCGGTAGCACAGATACGCAGTATTTT. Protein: CASRPGGSTDTQYF.

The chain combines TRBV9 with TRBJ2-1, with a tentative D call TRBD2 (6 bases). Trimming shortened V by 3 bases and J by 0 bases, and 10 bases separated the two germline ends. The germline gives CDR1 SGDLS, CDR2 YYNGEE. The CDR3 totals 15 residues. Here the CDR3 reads CASSGGESSYNEQFF. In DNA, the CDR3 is TGTGCCAGCAGCGGCGGGGAGAGCTCCTACAATGAGCAGTTCTTC. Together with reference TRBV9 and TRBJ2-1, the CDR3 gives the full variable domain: DSGVTQTPKHLITATGQRVTLRCSPRSGDLSVYWYQQSLDQGLQFLIQYYNGEERAKGNILERFSAQQFPDLHSELNLSSLELGDSALYFCASSGGESSYNEQFFGPGTRLTVL.

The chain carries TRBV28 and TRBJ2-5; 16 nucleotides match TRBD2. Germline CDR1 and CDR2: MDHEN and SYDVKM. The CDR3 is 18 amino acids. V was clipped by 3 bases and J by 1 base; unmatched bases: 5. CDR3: CASSLGTSGGAAQETQYF. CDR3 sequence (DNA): TGTGCCAGCAGTTTGGGGACTAGCGGGGGGGCCGCCCAAGAGACCCAGTACTTC.

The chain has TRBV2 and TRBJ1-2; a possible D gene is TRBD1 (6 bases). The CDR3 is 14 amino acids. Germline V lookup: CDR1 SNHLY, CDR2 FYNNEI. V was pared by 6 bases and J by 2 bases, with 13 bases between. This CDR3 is CASRKDSLNYGYTF. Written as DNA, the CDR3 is TGTGCCAGCAGGAAGGACAGTCTAAACTATGGCTACACCTTC.

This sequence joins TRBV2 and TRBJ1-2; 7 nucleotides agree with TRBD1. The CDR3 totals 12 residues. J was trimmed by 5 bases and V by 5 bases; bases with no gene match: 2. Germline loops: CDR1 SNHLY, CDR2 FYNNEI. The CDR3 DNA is TGTGCCAGCAGTTCGACAGGGTATGGCTACACCTTC. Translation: CASSSTGYGYTF. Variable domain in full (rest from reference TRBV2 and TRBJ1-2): EPEVTQTPSHQVTQMGQEVILRCVPISNHLYFYWYRQILGQKVEFLVSFYNNEISEKSEIFDDQFSVERPDGSNFTLKIRSTKLEDSAMYFCASSSTGYGYTFGSGTRLTVV.

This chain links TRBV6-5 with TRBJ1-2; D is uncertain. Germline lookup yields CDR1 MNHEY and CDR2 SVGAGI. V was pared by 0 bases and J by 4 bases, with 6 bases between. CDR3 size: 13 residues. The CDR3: CASSYSRSYGYTF. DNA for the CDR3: TGTGCCAGCAGTTACTCTCGCAGCTATGGCTACACCTTC.

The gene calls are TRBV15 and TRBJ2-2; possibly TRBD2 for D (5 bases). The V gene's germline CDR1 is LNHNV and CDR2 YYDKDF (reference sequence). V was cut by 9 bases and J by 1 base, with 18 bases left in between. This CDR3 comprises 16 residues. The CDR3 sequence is CATRRDRGENTGELFF. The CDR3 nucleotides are TGTGCCACAAGACGAGACCGGGGAGAGAACACCGGGGAGCTGTTTTTT.

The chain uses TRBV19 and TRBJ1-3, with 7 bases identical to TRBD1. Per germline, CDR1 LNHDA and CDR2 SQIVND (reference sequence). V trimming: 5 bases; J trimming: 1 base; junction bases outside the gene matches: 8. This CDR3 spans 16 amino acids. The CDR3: CASSDPGQLSGNTIYF. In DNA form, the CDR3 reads TGTGCCAGTAGTGATCCGGGACAGCTATCTGGAAACACCATATATTTT.

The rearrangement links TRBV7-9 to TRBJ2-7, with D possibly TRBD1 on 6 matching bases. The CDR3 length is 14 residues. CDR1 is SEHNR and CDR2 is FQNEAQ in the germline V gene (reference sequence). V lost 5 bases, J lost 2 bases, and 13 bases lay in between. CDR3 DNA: TGTGCCAGCAGCCCCGGTGCAGGGGCCTACGAGCAGTACTTC. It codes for CASSPGAGAYEQYF.

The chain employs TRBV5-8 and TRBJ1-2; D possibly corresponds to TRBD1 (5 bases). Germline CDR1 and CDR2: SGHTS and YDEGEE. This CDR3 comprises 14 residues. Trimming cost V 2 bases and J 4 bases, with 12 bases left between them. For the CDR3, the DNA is TGTGCCAGCAGCTTCTCTCCAGGGCGCTATGGCTACACCTTC. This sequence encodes CASSFSPGRYGYTF. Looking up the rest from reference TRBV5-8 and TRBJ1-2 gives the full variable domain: EAGVTQSPTHLIKTRGQQATLRCSPISGHTSVYWYQQALGLGLQFLLWYDEGEERNRGNFPPRFSGRQFPNYSSELNVNALELEDSALYLCASSFSPGRYGYTFGSGTRLTVV.

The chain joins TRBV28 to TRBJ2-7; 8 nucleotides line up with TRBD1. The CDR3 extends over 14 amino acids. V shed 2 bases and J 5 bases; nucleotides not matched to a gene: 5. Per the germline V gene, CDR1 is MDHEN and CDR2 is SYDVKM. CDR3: CASSLSQGANEQYF. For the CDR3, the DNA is TGTGCCAGCAGTTTAAGTCAGGGGGCTAACGAGCAGTACTTC.

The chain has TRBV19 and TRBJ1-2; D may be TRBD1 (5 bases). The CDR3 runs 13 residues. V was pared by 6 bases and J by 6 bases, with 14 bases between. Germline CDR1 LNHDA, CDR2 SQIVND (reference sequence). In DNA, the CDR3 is TGTGCCAGTAGACTGCAAGGGGTGGATGGCTACACCTTC. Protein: CASRLQGVDGYTF.

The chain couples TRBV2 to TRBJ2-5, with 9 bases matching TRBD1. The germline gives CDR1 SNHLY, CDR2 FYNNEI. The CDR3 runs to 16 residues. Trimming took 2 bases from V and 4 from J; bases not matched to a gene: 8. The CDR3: CASSENRGLLGETQYF. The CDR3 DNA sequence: TGTGCCAGCAGTGAAAACAGGGGGCTTTTGGGAGAGACCCAGTACTTC.

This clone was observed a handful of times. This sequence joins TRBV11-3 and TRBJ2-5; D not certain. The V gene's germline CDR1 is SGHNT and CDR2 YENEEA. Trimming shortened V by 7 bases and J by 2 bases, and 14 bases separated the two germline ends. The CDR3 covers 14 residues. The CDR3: CASTPRESQETQYF. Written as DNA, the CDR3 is TGTGCCAGCACCCCGCGCGAGAGTCAAGAGACCCAGTACTTC.

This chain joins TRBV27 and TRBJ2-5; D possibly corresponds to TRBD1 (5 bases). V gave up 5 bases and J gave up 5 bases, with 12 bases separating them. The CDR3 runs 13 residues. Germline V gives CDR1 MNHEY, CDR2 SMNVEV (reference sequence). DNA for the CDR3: TGTGCCAGCAGTCGAACAGGTCTGGAGACCCAGTACTTC. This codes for CASSRTGLETQYF.

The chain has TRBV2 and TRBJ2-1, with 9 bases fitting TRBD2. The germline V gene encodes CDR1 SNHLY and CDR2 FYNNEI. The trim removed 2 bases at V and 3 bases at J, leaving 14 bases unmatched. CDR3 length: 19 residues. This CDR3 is CASSETETSGLPFYNEQFF. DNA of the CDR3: TGTGCCAGCAGTGAAACGGAGACTAGCGGCCTACCCTTCTACAATGAGCAGTTCTTC.